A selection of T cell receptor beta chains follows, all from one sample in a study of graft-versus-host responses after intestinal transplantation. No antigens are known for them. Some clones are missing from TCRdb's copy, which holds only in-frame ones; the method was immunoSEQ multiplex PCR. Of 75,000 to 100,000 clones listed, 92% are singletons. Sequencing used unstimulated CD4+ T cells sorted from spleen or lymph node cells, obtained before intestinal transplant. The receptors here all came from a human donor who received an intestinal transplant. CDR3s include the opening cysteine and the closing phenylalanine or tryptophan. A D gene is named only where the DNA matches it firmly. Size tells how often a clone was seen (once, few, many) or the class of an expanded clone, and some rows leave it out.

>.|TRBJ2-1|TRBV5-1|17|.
CASSLIAGIGGYNEQFF
TGCGCCAGCAGCTTGATTGCCGGAATCGGGGGATACAATGAGCAGTTCTTC
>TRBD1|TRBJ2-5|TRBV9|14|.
CASSVGDSQETQYF
TGTGCCAGCAGCGTAGGGGACAGCCAAGAGACCCAGTACTTC
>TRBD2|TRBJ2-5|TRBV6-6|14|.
CASNPRGGQETQYF
TGTGCCAGCAATCCGCGGGGGGGGCAAGAGACCCAGTACTTC
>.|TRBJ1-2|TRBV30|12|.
CAWSRGDYGYTF
TGTGCCTGGAGTCGGGGGGACTATGGCTACACCTTC
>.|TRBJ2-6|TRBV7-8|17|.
CASRQMGTLSGANVLTF
TGTGCCAGCAGACAAATGGGGACTCTCTCTGGGGCCAACGTCCTGACTTTC
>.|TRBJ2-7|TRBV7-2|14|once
CASSFTAFYYEQYF
TGTGCCAGCAGCTTCACAGCATTTTACTACGAGCAGTACTTC
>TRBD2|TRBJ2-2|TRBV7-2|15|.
CASSLGLAGTGELFF
TGTGCCAGCAGTTTGGGACTAGCTGGTACCGGGGAGCTGTTTTTT
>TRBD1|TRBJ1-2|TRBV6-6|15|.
CASSYSQGVGYGYTF
TGTGCCAGCAGTTATTCACAGGGGGTGGGGTATGGCTACACCTTC
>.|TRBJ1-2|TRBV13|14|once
CASSLDTRAYGYTF
TGTGCCAGCAGTTTGGACACCAGGGCTTATGGCTACACCTTC
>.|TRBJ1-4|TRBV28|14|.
CASSTSGSQEKLFF
TGTGCCAGCAGTACATCAGGGTCGCAGGAAAAACTGTTTTTT
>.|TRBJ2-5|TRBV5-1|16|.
CASSLGLRGTGETQYF
TGCGCCAGCAGCTTGGGTTTACGGGGTACAGGGGAGACCCAGTACTTC
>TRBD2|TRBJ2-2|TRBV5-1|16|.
CASSLATSGNTGELFF
TGCGCCAGCAGCTTGGCCACTAGCGGAAACACCGGGGAGCTGTTTTTT
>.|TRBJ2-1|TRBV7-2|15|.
CASRYSPTQYNEQFF
TGTGCCAGCAGATACAGTCCTACCCAGTACAATGAGCAGTTCTTC
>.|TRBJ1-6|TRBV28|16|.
CASSYLVQGRNSPLHF
TGTGCCAGCAGTTATCTAGTTCAGGGGCGTAATTCACCCCTCCACTTT
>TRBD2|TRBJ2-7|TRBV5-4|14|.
CASSLRASGSEQYF
TGTGCCAGCAGCTTACGTGCTAGCGGATCCGAGCAGTACTTC
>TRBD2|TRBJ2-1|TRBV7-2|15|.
CASSELAYSYNEQFF
TGTGCCAGCAGCGAACTAGCGTACTCCTACAATGAGCAGTTCTTC
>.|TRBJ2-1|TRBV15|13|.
CATSRGRYNEQFF
TGTGCCACCAGCAGAGGCAGATACAATGAGCAGTTCTTC
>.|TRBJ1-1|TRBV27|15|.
CASSFTLPGGTEAFF
TGTGCCAGCAGCTTCACCCTCCCGGGGGGGACTGAAGCTTTCTTT
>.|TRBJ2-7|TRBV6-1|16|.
CASSGIAAWGVYEQYF
TGTGCCAGCAGTGGAATAGCGGCTTGGGGAGTCTACGAGCAGTACTTC
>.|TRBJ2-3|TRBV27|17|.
CASSSTQSGRGWDTQYF
TGTGCCAGCAGTTCGACTCAGAGCGGGCGAGGGTGGGATACGCAGTATTTT
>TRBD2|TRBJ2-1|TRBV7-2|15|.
CASSSPGGPRNEQFF
TGTGCCAGCAGCTCCCCGGGGGGGCCACGCAATGAGCAGTTCTTC
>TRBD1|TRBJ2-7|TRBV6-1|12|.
CATGQGTYEQYF
TGTGCCACCGGACAGGGGACCTACGAGCAGTACTTC
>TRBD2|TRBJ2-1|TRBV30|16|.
CAWSVQRTAGGSEQFF
TGTGCCTGGAGTGTACAAAGGACGGCGGGAGGGTCAGAGCAGTTCTTC
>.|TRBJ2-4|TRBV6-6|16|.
CASSQGQRLAKNIQYF
TGTGCCAGCAGTCAAGGACAGCGACTAGCCAAAAACATTCAGTACTTC